The rows below give T cell receptor beta chains drawn from one sample of a study of metastatic and nonmetastatic thyroid tumors. TCRdb recomputed clones from the PCR reads via MiXCR. This table has around 23,000 clones, about a quarter appearing once. Sequencing input: blood. These receptors all come from a female donor with papillary thyroid cancer or a benign thyroid nodule (not recorded which). Some clones in this sample may be carry-over from other donors' samples. The CDR3 runs from the conserved cysteine through the conserved F or W. The D gene is left open where the match is weak. Part of the rows lack a size; the others show once, few, many or a class for expanded clones.

d_gene: .
v_gene: TRBV11-2
abundance: medium-sized
j_gene: TRBJ2-1
CDR3aa: CASSMTASYNEQFF
CDR3nt: TGTGCCAGCAGCATGACAGCCTCCTACAATGAGCAGTTCTTC

d_gene: TRBD1
v_gene: TRBV30
abundance: .
j_gene: TRBJ2-1
CDR3aa: CAWSMTGLHEQFF
CDR3nt: TGTGCCTGGAGTATGACAGGGCTCCATGAGCAGTTCTTC

d_gene: TRBD1
v_gene: TRBV6-1
abundance: medium-sized
j_gene: TRBJ1-3
CDR3aa: CASSEDPGGIVSGNTIYF
CDR3nt: TGTGCCAGCAGTGAAGACCCAGGGGGCATAGTCTCTGGAAACACCATATATTTT

d_gene: TRBD1
v_gene: TRBV14
abundance: .
j_gene: TRBJ1-1
CDR3aa: CASAPLGTGASTEAFF
CDR3nt: TGTGCCAGCGCACCACTGGGGACAGGGGCTAGCACTGAAGCATTCTTT

d_gene: TRBD1
v_gene: TRBV5-1
abundance: .
j_gene: TRBJ2-5
CDR3aa: CASRHGQGDETQYF
CDR3nt: TGCGCCAGCAGACATGGACAGGGGGACGAGACCCAGTACTTC

d_gene: .
v_gene: TRBV7-9
abundance: many
j_gene: TRBJ1-1
CDR3aa: CASSPNVFKNTEAFF
CDR3nt: TGTGCCAGCAGCCCCAATGTGTTTAAGAACACTGAAGCTTTCTTT

d_gene: TRBD1
v_gene: TRBV10-1
abundance: many
j_gene: TRBJ2-3
CDR3aa: CASSVAQGARRDTQYF
CDR3nt: TGCGCCAGCAGTGTGGCGCAGGGGGCGCGTAGAGATACGCAGTATTTT

d_gene: .
v_gene: TRBV30
abundance: once
j_gene: TRBJ1-1
CDR3aa: CAWSGQENTEAFF
CDR3nt: TGTGCCTGGAGTGGACAAGAGAACACTGAAGCTTTCTTT

d_gene: TRBD2
v_gene: TRBV7-3
abundance: .
j_gene: TRBJ2-7
CDR3aa: CASSLGGSLSYEQYF
CDR3nt: TGTGCCAGCAGCTTAGGCGGGAGCCTCTCCTACGAGCAGTACTTC

d_gene: .
v_gene: TRBV4-3
abundance: .
j_gene: TRBJ1-2
CDR3aa: CASSQEQDEYGYTF
CDR3nt: TGCGCCAGCAGCCAGGAACAGGACGAATATGGCTACACCTTC

d_gene: .
v_gene: TRBV20-1
abundance: many
j_gene: TRBJ2-3
CDR3aa: CSAIFQSTQYF
CDR3nt: TGCAGCGCTATTTTTCAGTCTACGCAGTATTTT

d_gene: TRBD2
v_gene: TRBV6-1
abundance: few
j_gene: TRBJ2-7
CDR3aa: CASSAKGLAGRVDYEQYF
CDR3nt: TGTGCCAGCAGTGCCAAGGGACTAGCGGGAAGGGTCGACTACGAGCAGTACTTC

d_gene: .
v_gene: TRBV9
abundance: many
j_gene: TRBJ2-3
CDR3aa: CASSVRPSTDTQYF
CDR3nt: TGTGCCAGCAGCGTTCGGCCCTCCACAGATACGCAGTATTTT

d_gene: TRBD1
v_gene: TRBV20-1
abundance: many
j_gene: TRBJ2-7
CDR3aa: CSAHTGTGTGAYEQYF
CDR3nt: TGCAGTGCTCACACCGGGACAGGGACGGGGGCCTACGAGCAGTACTTC

d_gene: TRBD2
v_gene: TRBV7-2
abundance: many
j_gene: TRBJ2-1
CDR3aa: CASSLRGGDNNEQFF
CDR3nt: TGTGCCAGCAGCTTACGCGGGGGGGATAACAATGAGCAGTTCTTC

d_gene: .
v_gene: TRBV19
abundance: medium-sized
j_gene: TRBJ1-2
CDR3aa: CASTPGPSPDYGYTF
CDR3nt: TGTGCCAGTACTCCGGGACCCTCACCCGACTATGGCTACACCTTC

d_gene: .
v_gene: TRBV27
abundance: many
j_gene: TRBJ2-5
CDR3aa: CASSFAGNGQETQYF
CDR3nt: TGTGCCAGCAGTTTCGCAGGGAATGGGCAGGAGACCCAGTACTTC

d_gene: TRBD1
v_gene: TRBV6-2/TRBV6-3
abundance: few
j_gene: TRBJ1-1
CDR3aa: CASSGTVEGAFF
CDR3nt: TGTGCCAGCAGTGGGACAGTAGAGGGAGCTTTCTTT

d_gene: TRBD2
v_gene: TRBV30
abundance: many
j_gene: TRBJ2-1
CDR3aa: CAWKSLAGVANEQFF
CDR3nt: TGTGCCTGGAAGTCGCTAGCGGGAGTGGCCAATGAGCAGTTCTTC

d_gene: TRBD1
v_gene: TRBV12-3/TRBV12-4
abundance: .
j_gene: TRBJ1-1
CDR3aa: CASRTHRGRYTEAFF
CDR3nt: TGTGCCAGCAGGACACACAGGGGGCGTTACACTGAAGCTTTCTTT

d_gene: TRBD2
v_gene: TRBV9
abundance: many
j_gene: TRBJ2-2
CDR3aa: CASSVFAGGNTGELFF
CDR3nt: TGTGCCAGCAGCGTATTCGCGGGAGGGAACACCGGGGAGCTGTTTTTT

d_gene: .
v_gene: TRBV30
abundance: once
j_gene: TRBJ1-2
CDR3aa: CACSPYGYTF
CDR3nt: TGTGCCTGCAGCCCGTATGGCTACACCTTC

d_gene: .
v_gene: TRBV9
abundance: many
j_gene: TRBJ2-2
CDR3aa: CASSHPGGDTGELFF
CDR3nt: TGTGCCAGCAGCCACCCCGGAGGTGACACCGGGGAGCTGTTTTTT

d_gene: .
v_gene: TRBV20-1
abundance: .
j_gene: TRBJ1-3
CDR3aa: CSAPPHGGTGNTIYF
CDR3nt: TGCAGTGCCCCTCCCCATGGGGGAACTGGAAACACCATATATTTT

d_gene: .
v_gene: TRBV12-3/TRBV12-4
abundance: many
j_gene: TRBJ2-2
CDR3aa: CASVKVGGTGELFF
CDR3nt: TGTGCCAGCGTAAAAGTGGGGGGCACCGGGGAGCTGTTTTTT

d_gene: TRBD2
v_gene: TRBV15
abundance: many
j_gene: TRBJ2-7
CDR3aa: CATSRETSGMGEQYF
CDR3nt: TGTGCCACCAGCAGAGAGACTAGCGGGATGGGTGAGCAGTACTTC

d_gene: .
v_gene: TRBV18
abundance: .
j_gene: TRBJ2-7
CDR3aa: CASSPGTGSSYEQYF
CDR3nt: TGTGCCAGCTCACCAGGGACCGGCAGCTCCTACGAGCAGTACTTC

d_gene: .
v_gene: TRBV11-3
abundance: few
j_gene: TRBJ1-1
CDR3aa: CSSSYEGGTEALF
CDR3nt: TGTTCCAGCAGCTACGAAGGGGGTACTGAAGCTTTATTT

d_gene: .
v_gene: TRBV3-1
abundance: .
j_gene: TRBJ2-7
CDR3aa: CASSQDLSSYEQYF
CDR3nt: TGTGCCAGCAGCCAAGACCTGAGCTCCTACGAGCAGTACTTC

d_gene: .
v_gene: TRBV7-9
abundance: many
j_gene: TRBJ1-1
CDR3aa: CASSLERNTEAFF
CDR3nt: TGTGCCAGCAGCTTAGAAAGGAACACTGAAGCTTTCTTT

d_gene: .
v_gene: TRBV7-3
abundance: many
j_gene: TRBJ2-5
CDR3aa: CASSGRRGETQYF
CDR3nt: TGTGCCAGCAGCGGCAGGAGGGGTGAGACCCAGTACTTC

d_gene: .
v_gene: TRBV28
abundance: medium-sized
j_gene: TRBJ2-7
CDR3aa: CASSFGVFVGGDSYEQYF
CDR3nt: TGTGCCAGCAGTTTCGGCGTATTCGTGGGGGGCGATTCCTACGAGCAGTACTTC